One and the same sample provided the 6 T cell receptor beta chains below, sequenced in a study of T cells in narcolepsy. This table comes from immunoSEQ multiplex PCR, and its TCRdb copy is limited to in-frame clones, with some not included. The sample has 27,000 or so clones, 86% seen once. Sequencing was carried out using CD45RA- memory CD4+ T cells from PBMCs. Receptors originate from a human donor with narcolepsy.

This clone has just one count. J is TRBJ1-3 and V is TRBV7-2; D gene uncertain. The V gene lost 0 bases and the J gene lost 3 bases, with 6 bases spanning the gap. Per the germline V gene, CDR1 is SGHTA and CDR2 is FQGNSA. This CDR3 region has 14 residues. In DNA, the CDR3 is TGTGCCAGCAGCTTAGCGCGATTTGGAAACACCATATATTTT. Translating gives CASSLARFGNTIYF.

This rearrangement joins TRBV9 to TRBJ2-3; TRBD1 is a possible D gene (5 bases). Trimming stripped 4 bases from V and 3 bases from J, with 12 bases between. CDR3 length: 14 amino acids. The germline gives CDR1 SGDLS, CDR2 YYNGEE. For the CDR3, the DNA is TGTGCCAGCAGCCCTCGGACACCGACAGATACGCAGTATTTT. Its translation is CASSPRTPTDTQYF.

This clone has just one count. This sequence joins TRBV10-3 and TRBJ2-5; no clear D gene. The CDR3 consists of 14 residues. Germline values: CDR1 ENHRY, CDR2 SYGVKD. V lost 3 bases to trimming and J lost 5 bases, with 13 bases between them. The CDR3 DNA follows: TGTGCCATCAGTGAAGGCATCTACGGGGAGACCCAGTACTTC. Residues: CAISEGIYGETQYF.

The chain links TRBV5-1 to TRBJ2-3, with TRBD2 identical over 7 bases. V dropped 3 bases and J dropped 2; count of bases not matched to a gene: 6. From germline, CDR1 is SGHRS and CDR2 YFSETQ. This CDR3 comprises 15 residues. As DNA, the CDR3 is TGCGCCAGCAGCTCCCAAGCGGGGATCACAGATACGCAGTATTTT. Amino acids: CASSSQAGITDTQYF.

This chain connects TRBV27 to TRBJ2-2, with unresolved D. Germline values: CDR1 MNHEY, CDR2 SMNVEV (reference sequence). This CDR3 comprises 17 residues. Trimming pared 2 bases from V and 1 base from J, leaving 14 bases between. The CDR3 DNA follows: TGTGCCAGCAGTTTACTGGTAGGCCGGATGAACACCGGGGAGCTGTTTTTT. Residues: CASSLLVGRMNTGELFF.

This sequence joins TRBV27 and TRBJ2-5, with D perhaps matching TRBD1 (6 bases). Trimming pared 4 bases from V and 3 bases from J, leaving 12 bases between. CDR1 is MNHEY, CDR2 SMNVEV, per germline (reference sequence). The CDR3 is 14 residues long. The CDR3 DNA is TGTGCCAGCAGTTCCATATCAGGGGAAGAGACCCAGTACTTC. Protein product: CASSSISGEETQYF.